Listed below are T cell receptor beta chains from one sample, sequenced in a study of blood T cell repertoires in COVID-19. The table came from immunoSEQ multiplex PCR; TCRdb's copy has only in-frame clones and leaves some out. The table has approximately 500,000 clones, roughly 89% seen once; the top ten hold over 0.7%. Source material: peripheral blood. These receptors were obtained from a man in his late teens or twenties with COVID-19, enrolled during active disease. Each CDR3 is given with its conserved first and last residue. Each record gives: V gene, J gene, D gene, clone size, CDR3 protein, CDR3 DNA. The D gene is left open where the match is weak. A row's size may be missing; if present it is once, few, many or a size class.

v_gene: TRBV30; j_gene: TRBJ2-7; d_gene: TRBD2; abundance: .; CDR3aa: CAWRDPGTATSGNSYEQYF; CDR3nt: TGTGCCTGGAGAGACCCCGGGACGGCGACTAGCGGGAACTCCTACGAGCAGTACTTC
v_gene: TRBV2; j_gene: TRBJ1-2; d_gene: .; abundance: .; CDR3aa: CASSAGGMTSGYTF; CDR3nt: TGTGCCAGCAGTGCAGGAGGGATGACTAGTGGCTACACCTTC
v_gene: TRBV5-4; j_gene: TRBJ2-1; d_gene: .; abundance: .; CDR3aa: CASSLAQGADEQFF; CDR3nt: TGTGCCAGCAGCTTGGCACAGGGAGCCGATGAGCAGTTCTTC
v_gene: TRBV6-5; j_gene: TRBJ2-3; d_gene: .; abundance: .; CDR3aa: CASSRTKGTDTQYF; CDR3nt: TGTGCCAGCAGTCGGACTAAAGGCACAGATACGCAGTATTTT
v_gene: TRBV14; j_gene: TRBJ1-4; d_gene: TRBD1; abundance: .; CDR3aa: CASSPRQGIHLFF; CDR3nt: TGTGCCAGCAGCCCGCGACAGGGGATTCATCTGTTTTTT
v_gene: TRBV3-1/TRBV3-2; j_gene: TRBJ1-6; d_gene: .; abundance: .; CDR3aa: CASSHDSGESPLHF; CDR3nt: TGTGCCAGCAGCCACGACAGCGGGGAATCACCCCTCCACTTT
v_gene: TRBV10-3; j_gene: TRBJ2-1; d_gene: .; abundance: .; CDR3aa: CAISESKGGFEQFF; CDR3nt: TGTGCCATCAGTGAGTCAAAGGGGGGGTTTGAGCAGTTCTTC
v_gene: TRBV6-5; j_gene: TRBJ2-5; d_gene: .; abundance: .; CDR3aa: CASSYLTSQETQYF; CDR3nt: TGTGCCAGCAGTTACTTGACTAGCCAAGAGACCCAGTACTTC
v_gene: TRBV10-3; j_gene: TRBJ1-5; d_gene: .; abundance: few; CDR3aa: CAISGDYQPQHF; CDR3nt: TGTGCCATCAGTGGGGACTATCAGCCCCAGCATTTT
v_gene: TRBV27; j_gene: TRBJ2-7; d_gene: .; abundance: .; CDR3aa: CASSAGGGPYEQYF; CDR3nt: TGTGCCAGCAGTGCCGGCGGAGGGCCCTACGAGCAGTACTTC
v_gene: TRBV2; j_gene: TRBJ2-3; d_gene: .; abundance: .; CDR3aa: CATRGGDTQYF; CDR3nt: TGTGCCACCCGAGGGGGTGATACGCAGTATTTT
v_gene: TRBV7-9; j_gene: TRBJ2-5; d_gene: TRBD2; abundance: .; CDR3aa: CASRPAGGQETQYF; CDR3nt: TGTGCCAGCAGACCGGCGGGGGGGCAAGAGACCCAGTACTTC
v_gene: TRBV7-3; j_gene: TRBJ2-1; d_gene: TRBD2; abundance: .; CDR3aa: CASSLIGTSGSISSDEQFF; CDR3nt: TGTGCCAGCAGCTTAATTGGGACTAGCGGGAGTATTTCGTCCGATGAGCAGTTCTTC
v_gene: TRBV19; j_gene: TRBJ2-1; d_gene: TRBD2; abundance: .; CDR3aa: CASGKREVHEQFF; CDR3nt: TGTGCCAGTGGCAAGCGGGAGGTTCATGAGCAGTTCTTC
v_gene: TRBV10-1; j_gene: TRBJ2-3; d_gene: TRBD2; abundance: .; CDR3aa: CASSSRGLAGAQDTQYF; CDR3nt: TGCGCCAGCAGTTCCCGTGGACTAGCGGGAGCGCAAGATACGCAGTATTTT
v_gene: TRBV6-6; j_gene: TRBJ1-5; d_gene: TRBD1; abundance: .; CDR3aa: CASRDDRGLEKQPQHF; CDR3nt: TGTGCCAGCAGAGATGACAGGGGGCTAGAAAAACAGCCCCAGCATTTT
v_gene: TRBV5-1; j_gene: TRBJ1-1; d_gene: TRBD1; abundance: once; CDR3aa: CASSLGWRGPRVNTEAFF; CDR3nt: TGCGCCAGCAGCTTGGGGTGGAGGGGGCCGAGGGTGAACACTGAAGCTTTCTTT
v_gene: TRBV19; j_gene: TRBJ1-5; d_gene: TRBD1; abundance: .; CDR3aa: CAGGRQGIGQPQHF; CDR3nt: TGTGCCGGGGGAAGACAGGGAATTGGTCAGCCCCAGCATTTT
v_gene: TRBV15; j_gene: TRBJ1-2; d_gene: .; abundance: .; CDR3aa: CATSKQTSRVGYTF; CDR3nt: TGTGCCACCAGCAAACAGACGTCGCGGGTCGGCTACACCTTC
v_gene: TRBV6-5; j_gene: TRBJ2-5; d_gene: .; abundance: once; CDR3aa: CASSPYGEETQYF; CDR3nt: TGTGCCAGCAGCCCGTACGGTGAGGAGACCCAGTACTTC
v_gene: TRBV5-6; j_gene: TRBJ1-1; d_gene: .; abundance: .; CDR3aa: CASSLAQGAAFF; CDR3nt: TGTGCCAGCAGCTTGGCACAGGGAGCAGCTTTCTTT
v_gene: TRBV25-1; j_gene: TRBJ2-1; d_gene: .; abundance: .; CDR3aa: CASSENEGGSYNEQFF; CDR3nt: TGTGCCAGCAGTGAAAATGAGGGTGGCTCCTACAATGAGCAGTTCTTC
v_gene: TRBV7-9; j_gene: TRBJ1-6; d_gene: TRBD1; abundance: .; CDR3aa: CASSLGTGGDNSPLHF; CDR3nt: TGTGCCAGCAGCTTAGGGACAGGGGGTGATAATTCACCCCTCCACTTT
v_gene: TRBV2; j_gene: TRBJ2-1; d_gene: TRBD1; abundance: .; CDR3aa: CASSPTGAEHNEQFF; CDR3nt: TGTGCCAGCAGTCCAACAGGGGCCGAACACAATGAGCAGTTCTTC
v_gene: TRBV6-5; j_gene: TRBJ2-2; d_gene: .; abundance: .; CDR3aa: CASSYSRGQLSGELFF; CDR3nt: TGTGCCAGCAGTTACTCGAGGGGACAATTGTCCGGGGAGCTGTTTTTT
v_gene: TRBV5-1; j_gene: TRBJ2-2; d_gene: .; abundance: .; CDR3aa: CASSGGNIGAGNTGELFF; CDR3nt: TGCGCCAGCAGCGGGGGGAATATTGGAGCGGGGAACACCGGGGAGCTGTTTTTT
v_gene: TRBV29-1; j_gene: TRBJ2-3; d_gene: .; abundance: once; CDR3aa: CSVGDWATDTQYF; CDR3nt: TGCAGCGTTGGGGACTGGGCCACAGATACGCAGTATTTT
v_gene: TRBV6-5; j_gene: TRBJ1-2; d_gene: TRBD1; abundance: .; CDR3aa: CASSTGTGYGYTF; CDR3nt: TGTGCCAGCAGCACCGGGACAGGGTATGGCTACACCTTC